This T cell receptor beta chain was captured by sequencing in a study of T cell repertoires in cytomegalovirus infection. A remark on this clonotype: Antigen: not known.

Each CDR3 protein is one row after TCRdb ran MiXCR on the reads. The repertoire consists of approximately 770,000 distinct CDR3 sequences, with 25% to 30% occurring once and the leading ten covering around 13%. Germline CDR1 reads SGDLS; CDR2 reads YYNGEE. The CDR3 length is 13 residues. V was shortened by 2 bases and J by 6 bases, with 9 bases between the two germline ends. This chain uses TRBV9 with TRBJ2-1; no reliable D call. The TCR was taken from a human donor in good health (CMV status not recorded). Some clones in this sample may be carry-over from other donors' samples. The source was cultured CD8+ T cells from PBMCs, collected from culture after CMV antigen stimulation. The CDR3 DNA reads as TGTGCCAGCAGCGTCCCTGAAGCCAATGAGCAGTTCTTC. Its translation is CASSVPEANEQFF.